The entry below describes one TCR beta chain. Produced via immunoSEQ multiplex PCR; TCRdb's table is partial and in-frame only. The profile shows 20,000 to 30,000 clones, more than 85% of them singletons. The data stem from a study of T cell changes during pregnancy in multiple sclerosis. The receptor comes from a female donor in good health, enrolled as a control in a pregnancy study. The sequencing used CD4+ T cells from peripheral blood mononuclear cells, collected in the second trimester of pregnancy.

In nucleotides, the CDR3 is TGTGCCAGCAGTACGGACAGACCCTTTAACTATGGCTACACCTTC. Its translation: CASSTDRPFNYGYTF. The gene calls are TRBV2 and TRBJ1-2, with D possibly matching TRBD1 (6 bases). Deletions cut 5 bases from V and 1 base from J, with 14 bases between. This CDR3 spans 15 amino acids. The V gene's germline CDR1 is SNHLY and CDR2 FYNNEI.